One and the same sample provided the 20 T cell receptor beta chains below, sequenced in a study of tumor and adjacent non-tumor tissue in lung cancer. Three rounds of nested PCR, following a modified ARM-PCR protocol, produced the TCRbeta library. Using its own MiXCR run on the multiplex PCR reads, TCRdb lists one record per CDR3 protein. Here the sample spans 200,000 to 250,000 distinct CDR3 sequences, 60% to 85% being singletons. RNA was extracted from bulk tissue without any cell sorting. The material sequenced was lung tumor tissue. Receptors originate from a man aged 55-75 years with non-small cell lung cancer.

This clonotype has just a few counts. A much larger clone sits a single nucleotide away, making a read error possible. The chain couples TRBV20-1 to TRBJ1-4; D is unresolved. The CDR3 totals 14 residues. CDR1 DFQATT and CDR2 SNEGSKA come from the germline V gene (reference sequence). The CDR3 protein is CNARDGSLNEKLFF. In DNA form, the CDR3 reads TGCAATGCTAGAGATGGCAGCTTGAATGAAAAACTGTTTTTT.

Comment on this clonotype: One junction end does not reproduce the germline sequence, and a read error may be involved. V is TRBV6-6 and J is TRBJ1-2; TRBD1 matches 7 bases. The germline V gene encodes CDR1 MNHNY and CDR2 SVGAGI (reference sequence). This CDR3 has 15 amino acids. The CDR3 DNA sequence: TGTGCCAGCAGTTACAAGACAGGGCCCAACTATAGCTACACCTTT. Amino acids: CASSYKTGPNYSYTF.

This clonotype occurred a few times. This chain uses TRBV11-2 with TRBJ1-4; possible D gene TRBD1, 6 bases. CDR1 and CDR2 from the germline V gene are SGHAT and FQNNGV. This CDR3 is 15 amino acids long. Trimming stripped 5 bases from V and 11 bases from J, with 21 bases between. The DNA of the CDR3 is TGTGCCAGCAGCGGCCCCGGGACAACGGATGGTAAACTGTTTTTT. Translating it yields CASSGPGTTDGKLFF.

This clonotype occurred once. One end of the junction varies from germline; a read error may be responsible. The DNA of the CDR3 is TGTGCCAGCAGCTTAGTTCCAAAGGATAGGCCCTCTGGGACCAACGTCTTGACTTTC. It is translated as CASSLVPKDRPSGTNVLTF. The rearrangement links TRBV11-2 to TRBJ2-6, with D perhaps being TRBD1 or TRBD2 (5 bases each). Germline V gives CDR1 SGHAT, CDR2 FQNNGV. CDR3 size: 19 residues.

Note on this clonotype: The junction departs from the called germline gene at one end, perhaps through a read error. The rearrangement links TRBV5-4 to TRBJ2-7, with D unclear. The CDR3 runs to 15 residues. From germline, CDR1 is SGHNT and CDR2 YYREEE (reference sequence). The CDR3 spells CTSILAGTVSYKQYF. CDR3 coding DNA: TGTACCAGCATCTTGGCCGGTACGGTCTCCTACAAGCAGTACTTC.

On this clonotype itself: A much larger clone lies one base from this, so it may be a read error. This chain links TRBV29-1 with TRBJ2-5, with D perhaps TRBD2 (5 bases). The CDR3 consists of 11 residues. Trimming took off 3 bases at V and 7 bases at J, with 9 bases between the two ends. In germline, CDR1 is SQVTM, CDR2 ANQGSEA. Written as DNA, the CDR3 is TGCAGCGTTGACATCGAGGGGACCCAGTACTTC. It codes for CSVDIEGTQYF.

This clonotype has a single count. One end of the junction varies from germline; a read error may be responsible. The chain recombines TRBV11-3 with TRBJ2-3; tentatively, D is TRBD2 (6 bases). CDR3 size: 14 residues. Germline loops: CDR1 SGHNT, CDR2 YENEEA. The CDR3 DNA sequence: TGTGCCAGCACCCCCGACACTAGCACAGTTACGCAGTATTTT. Translation gives CASTPDTSTVTQYF.

Notes on this clonotype: A much larger clonotype is one base distant, so this may be a read error. The chain combines TRBV6-2 or TRBV6-3 with TRBJ2-1, with a possible D match to TRBD2 (5 bases). This CDR3 has 13 amino acids. Germline values: CDR1 MNHEY, CDR2 SVGEGT. V was cut by 4 bases and J by 9 bases, with 13 bases left in between. CDR3 sequence reads: CASSSPNAGEQFF. CDR3 DNA sequence: TGTGCCAGCAGTTCTCCCAACGCGGGTGAGCAGTTCTTC.

This sequence joins TRBV29-1 and TRBJ2-7; TRBD1 aligns across 7 bases. CDR1 is SQVTM and CDR2 is ANQGSEA in the germline V gene. The CDR3 spans 17 residues. V was clipped by 0 bases and J by 0 bases; unmatched bases: 11. The chain's CDR3 is CSVEEKGRTGSSYEQYF. The DNA of the CDR3 is TGCAGCGTTGAAGAGAAGGGGCGGACAGGAAGCTCCTACGAGCAGTACTTC.

The genes are TRBV7-9 and TRBJ2-7; no reliable D call. The CDR3 is 15 amino acids. Germline CDR1 SEHNR, CDR2 FQNEAQ (reference sequence). The V end lost 5 bases, the J end lost 0 bases, and 14 bases lay between the germline ends. DNA for the CDR3: TGTGCCAGCAGCCCCGGGCAGCTTAGCTCCTACGAGCAGTACTTC. This gives the protein CASSPGQLSSYEQYF.

The chain has TRBV12-3 or TRBV12-4 and TRBJ2-1; 7 bases map to TRBD2. This CDR3 has 12 amino acids. Trimming removed 8 bases from V and 6 bases from J; junction bases left unmatched: 4. The CDR3 DNA reads TGTGCCAGCCCCCTAGCGGTCAATGAGCAGTTCTTC. The encoded protein is CASPLAVNEQFF.

J is TRBJ2-1 and V is TRBV6-6, with D perhaps matching TRBD1 or TRBD2 (5 bases each). The CDR3 sequence is 16 residues long. In germline, CDR1 is MNHNY, CDR2 SVGAGI (reference sequence). V lost 4 bases and J lost 7, with 20 bases in between. The CDR3 DNA is TGTGCCAGCAGTTTAGCATCCTGGACGGGGCGTAATGAGCAGTTCTTC. Protein: CASSLASWTGRNEQFF.

Points on this clonotype: Just one base apart from a much larger clone, this may be a read error. V is TRBV6-5 and J is TRBJ1-3; D not resolved. Trimming pared 4 bases from V and 5 bases from J, leaving 15 bases between. CDR3 size: 15 residues. Germline assignment: CDR1 MNHEY and CDR2 SVGAGI. The CDR3 region is CASSLGPPDRNTIYF. CDR3 DNA sequence: TGTGCCAGCAGTTTGGGCCCCCCGGATAGAAACACCATATATTTT.

Regarding this clonotype: A read error is possible here, since a much larger clone lies one base away. The CDR3 ends on some other residue instead of the conserved phenylalanine or tryptophan, so this is likely a read error. The chain links TRBV12-3 or TRBV12-4 to TRBJ1-2, with D uncertain. Trimming pared 1 base from V and 5 bases from J, leaving 11 bases between. The CDR3 length is 14 residues. CDR3 coding DNA: TGTGCCAGCAGTTTAGGGCACACGCTATATGGCTACACCTCC. Its protein is CASSLGHTLYGYTS.

A word on this clonotype: Compared with germline, one end of the junction differs, possibly owing to a read error. The chain links TRBV12-3 or TRBV12-4 to TRBJ1-5, with 8 bases identical to TRBD1. This CDR3 is built from 16 residues. The CDR3 here is CASSLRQAGGNQLQHF. The CDR3 coding sequence is TGTGCCAGCAGTTTACGGCAGGCAGGGGGCAATCAGCTCCAGCATTTT.

Concerning this clonotype itself: A read error is possible here, since a much larger clone lies one base away. The chain links TRBV20-1 to TRBJ1-2; 7 nucleotides agree with TRBD1. CDR3 size: 13 residues. Trimming cost V 6 bases and J 9 bases; bases outside gene matches: 13. The germline gives CDR1 DFQATT, CDR2 SNEGSKA (reference sequence). CDR3 amino acids: CSAGILGQTSYTF. The CDR3 DNA reads as TGCAGTGCCGGTATACTGGGACAGACGAGCTACACCTTC.

A word on this clonotype: The junction departs from the called germline gene at one end, perhaps through a read error. V gene TRBV20-1 combines with J gene TRBJ1-2; tentatively, D is TRBD1 (6 bases). This CDR3 is 13 amino acids long. Germline V gives CDR1 DFQATT, CDR2 SNEGSKA (reference sequence). CDR3 in amino acids: CSAREGQICGYTF. CDR3 in DNA: TGCAGTGCTAGAGAGGGACAAATCTGTGGCTACACTTTC.

A word on this clonotype: A junction end diverges from the germline sequence, so it may reflect a read error. This sequence joins TRBV20-1 and TRBJ2-1, with TRBD1 matching over 7 bases. Germline values: CDR1 DFQATT, CDR2 SNEGSKA (reference sequence). This CDR3 spans 15 amino acids. The CDR3 here is CCAGDPRAGGNEQFF. In nucleotides, the CDR3 is TGCTGTGCTGGAGATCCCCGGGCAGGGGGCAATGAGCAGTTCTTC.

Concerning this clonotype: A much larger clone lies a single base off, so this may be a read error. V and J are TRBV29-1 and TRBJ2-5; the D is unclear. Trimming took 6 bases from V and 4 from J, leaving 12 bases between them. The V gene's germline CDR1 is SQVTM and CDR2 ANQGSEA. The CDR3 is 12 amino acids. As DNA, the CDR3 is TGCAGCGTGCATTCATCGACAGAGACCCAGTACTTC. It yields the protein CSVHSSTETQYF.

On this clonotype itself: The junction differs from germline at one of its ends, possibly a read error. The chain carries TRBV6-9 and TRBJ2-2; D possibly corresponds to TRBD1 (6 bases). Germline loops: CDR1 MNHGY, CDR2 SVAAGI. This CDR3 is 15 amino acids long. The DNA of the CDR3 is TGTGTCAGCAGTTATCAGGGGAAGTGGACCGTGGAGTTGTTTTTT. Protein product: CVSSYQGKWTVELFF.